Listed below are T cell receptor beta chains from one sample, sequenced in a study of OX40 agonist ivuxolimab in advanced cancers. The table came from immunoSEQ multiplex PCR; TCRdb's copy has only in-frame clones and leaves some out. Of roughly 87,000 clones detected, under 95% appear once; the ten largest clones hold 0.7% to 0.9%. The sequences come from CD4+ or CD8+ T cells sorted from blood, collected in a trial of the OX40 agonist ivuxolimab. Receptors originate from an adult with an advanced solid tumor such as melanoma, head and neck, liver or kidney cancer. The CDR3 runs from the conserved cysteine through the conserved F or W.

J gene,V gene,CDR3 protein
TRBJ1-1,TRBV5-1,CASSLMGRTEAFF
TRBJ2-7,TRBV28,CASSIRQGTYEQYF
TRBJ2-1,TRBV30,CAWSVLGTSGSYNEQFF
TRBJ2-5,TRBV28,CASRPPGTVFSETQYF
TRBJ1-1,TRBV19,CASSKVRTGNTEAFF
TRBJ2-1,TRBV5-1,CASSLGPGTGDVNEQFF
TRBJ2-7,TRBV27,CASSLRQISYEQYF
TRBJ1-2,TRBV5-1,CASSLAPDNYGYTF
TRBJ1-3,TRBV29-1,CSVWQANSGNTIYF
TRBJ2-2,TRBV15,CATSRPGQNTGELFF
TRBJ1-1,TRBV19,CASRSGGTEAFF
TRBJ1-2,TRBV28,CASSGSRYGYTF
TRBJ1-2,TRBV4-1,CASAETGLIYGYTF
TRBJ2-7,TRBV6-5,CASSYSDRFSYEQYF
TRBJ1-5,TRBV28,CASRDPGVSQPQHF
TRBJ2-2,TRBV11-2,CASSLDLGELFF
TRBJ1-2,TRBV7-8,CASRSTAGTGNYGYTF
TRBJ1-5,TRBV6-5,CASSYGTSNQPQHF
TRBJ2-3,TRBV10-3,CAISGGNTDTQYF
TRBJ2-7,TRBV7-2,CASSHPGPYEQYF
TRBJ1-6,TRBV30,CAWSANLAGLNSPLHF
TRBJ2-3,TRBV5-1,CASSVDSTDTQYF
TRBJ2-1,TRBV5-1,CASSLERVYNEQFF
TRBJ2-7,TRBV27,CASSGQEAGYEQYF
TRBJ1-1,TRBV5-1,CASSQQENTEAFF
TRBJ2-7,TRBV5-1,CASSLLVGEQYF
TRBJ2-2,TRBV15,CATSRDSRTSGKDTGELFF
TRBJ2-5,TRBV7-9,CASSLMGTEETQYF
TRBJ2-7,TRBV28,CAGSSGTQAYEQYF
TRBJ1-5,TRBV7-2,CASSPQEAGWDQPQHF
TRBJ1-1,TRBV10-3,CAISPRGGWAEAFF
TRBJ2-6,TRBV6-4,CASSGGGSGANVLTF
TRBJ2-3,TRBV7-2,CASRPSSGRTDTQYF
TRBJ2-5,TRBV19,CASGFGLAGVETQYF
TRBJ2-2,TRBV28,CASSPQGTGELFF
TRBJ1-1,TRBV5-1,CASSLGGTGAEAFF
TRBJ1-6,TRBV5-1,CASRDVQGNSPLHF
TRBJ2-2,TRBV6-5,CASSSRPTGELFF
TRBJ2-2,TRBV30,CAWSVWGLAGELFF
TRBJ2-1,TRBV7-8,CASSPPNNYNEQFF
TRBJ2-5,TRBV5-4,CASSPQGIEETQYF
TRBJ2-3,TRBV11-2,CASSFGTSRDTQYF
TRBJ1-5,TRBV18,CASSPPSNQPQHF
TRBJ1-2,TRBV2,CASSEQAAGGSYGYTF
TRBJ1-2,TRBV9,CASSVEPGTYGYTF
TRBJ2-3,TRBV7-2,CASSPEFYTQYF
TRBJ2-1,TRBV18,CASSPGGGANEQFF
TRBJ1-2,TRBV7-9,CASSSAGYGYTF
TRBJ2-3,TRBV20-1,CSARLVDTQYF
TRBJ2-7,TRBV10-3,CAITEGTSRNEQYF
TRBJ1-6,TRBV27,CASSYTGSRSPLHF
TRBJ1-1,TRBV7-2,CASSLRGMGTEAFF
TRBJ2-5,TRBV5-1,CASSPGQQETQYF